This T cell receptor (beta chain) was retrieved from a study of blood T cell repertoires in COVID-19. Libraries were prepared by immunoSEQ multiplex PCR; TCRdb keeps only in-frame clonotypes and omits some of them. The data contain roughly 230,000 clones, about 90% of them singletons. Germline V gives CDR1 MNHNS, CDR2 SASEGT. There are 15 residues in the CDR3. The ends lost 0 bases at V and 6 bases at J; junction bases unmatched: 7. The chain is built from TRBV6-1 and TRBJ2-7; the match to TRBD1 covers 8 bases. The sample consisted of peripheral blood. The origin of this receptor is a man younger than 40 with COVID-19, enrolled during active disease. The CDR3 nucleotides are TGTGCCAGCAGTGAAGCGGGCAGGGGGCCTCGCGAGCAGTACTTC. It specifies CASSEAGRGPREQYF.